This TCR beta chain was documented in a study of PD-1 blockade in classical Hodgkin lymphoma. This CDR3 has 13 amino acids. Trimming removed 5 bases from V and 3 bases from J, with 10 bases in between. In germline, CDR1 is LNHDA, CDR2 SQIVND (reference sequence). Assay: immunoSEQ multiplex PCR; the TCRdb copy retains only in-frame clones and omits some. The sample consists of 95,000 to 100,000 clones, more than 85% of them appearing once. In every patient, relapse followed autologous stem cell transplantation, while exposure to brentuximab vedotin differed. This clone occurred once. Antigen: not known. Study-wide points: Repertoires differed for reasons still undefined, possibly disease activity or prior therapy. CD4+ TCR diversity, unlike CD8+, rose significantly by C4D1. TCR diversity at baseline was reported to be reduced in newly diagnosed patients relative to healthy donors.

Source: peripheral blood mononuclear cells (PBMCs), taken before the second cycle of nivolumab. J is TRBJ1-2 and V is TRBV19; D remains ambiguous. The TCR originated in a human donor with classical Hodgkin lymphoma. This CDR3 is CASSPTADYGYTF. CDR3 in DNA: TGTGCCAGTAGTCCCACAGCGGACTATGGCTACACCTTC. The variable domain in full, completed from reference TRBV19 and TRBJ1-2, reads DGGITQSPKYLFRKEGQNVTLSCEQNLNHDAMYWYRQDPGQGLRLIYYSQIVNDFQKGDIAEGYSVSREKKESFPLTVTSAQKNPTAFYLCASSPTADYGYTFGSGTRLTVV.